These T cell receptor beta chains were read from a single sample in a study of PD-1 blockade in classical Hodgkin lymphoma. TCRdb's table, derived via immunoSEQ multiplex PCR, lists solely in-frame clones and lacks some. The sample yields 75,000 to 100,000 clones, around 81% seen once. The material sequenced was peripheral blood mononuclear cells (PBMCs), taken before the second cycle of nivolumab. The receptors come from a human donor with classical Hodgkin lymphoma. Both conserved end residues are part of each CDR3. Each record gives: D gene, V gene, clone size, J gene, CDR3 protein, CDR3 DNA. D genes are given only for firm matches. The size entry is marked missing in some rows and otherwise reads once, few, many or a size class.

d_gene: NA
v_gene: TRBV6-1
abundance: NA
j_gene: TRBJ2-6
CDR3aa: CASSLEGRGANVLTF
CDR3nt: TGTGCCAGCAGTTTGGAGGGTCGGGGGGCCAACGTCCTGACTTTC

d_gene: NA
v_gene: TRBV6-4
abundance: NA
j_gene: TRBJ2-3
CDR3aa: CASRAPSADTQYF
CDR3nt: TGTGCCAGCAGGGCCCCCTCCGCAGATACGCAGTATTTT

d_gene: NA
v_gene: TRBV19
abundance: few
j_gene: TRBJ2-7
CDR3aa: CASSPGMGYEQYF
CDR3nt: TGTGCCAGTAGTCCCGGGATGGGGTACGAGCAGTACTTC

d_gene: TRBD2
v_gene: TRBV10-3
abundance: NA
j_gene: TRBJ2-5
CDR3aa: CAISEGLAGGREETQYF
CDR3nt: TGTGCCATCAGTGAGGGACTAGCGGGAGGGCGGGAAGAGACCCAGTACTTC

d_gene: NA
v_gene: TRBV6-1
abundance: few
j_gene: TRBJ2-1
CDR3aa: CASRLAQRDNEQFF
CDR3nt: TGTGCCAGTCGGCTAGCACAAAGAGACAATGAGCAGTTCTTC

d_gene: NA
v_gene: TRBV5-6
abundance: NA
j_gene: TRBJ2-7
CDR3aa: CASSLIHSYEQYF
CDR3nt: TGTGCCAGCAGCTTAATACACAGCTACGAGCAGTACTTC

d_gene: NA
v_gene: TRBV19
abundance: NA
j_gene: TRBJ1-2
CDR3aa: CASNGAGGGGYGYTF
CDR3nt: TGTGCCAGTAATGGGGCAGGCGGGGGCGGCTATGGCTACACCTTC

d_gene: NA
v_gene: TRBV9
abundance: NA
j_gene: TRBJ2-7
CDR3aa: CASSDGSGYFEQYF
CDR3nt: TGTGCCAGCAGCGACGGCTCGGGGTACTTTGAGCAGTACTTC

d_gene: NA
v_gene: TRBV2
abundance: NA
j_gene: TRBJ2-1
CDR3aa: CASRGVWDKGNEQFF
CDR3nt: TGTGCCAGCAGGGGAGTGTGGGACAAGGGTAATGAGCAGTTCTTC

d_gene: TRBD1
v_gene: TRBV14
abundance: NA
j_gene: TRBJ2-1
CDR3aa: CASSVFGAGGHNEQFF
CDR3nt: TGTGCCAGCAGCGTCTTCGGGGCAGGGGGCCACAATGAGCAGTTCTTC

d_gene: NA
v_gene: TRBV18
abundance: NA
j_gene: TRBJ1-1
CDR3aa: CASSPQRNTEAFF
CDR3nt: TGTGCCAGCTCACCCCAAAGGAACACTGAAGCTTTCTTT

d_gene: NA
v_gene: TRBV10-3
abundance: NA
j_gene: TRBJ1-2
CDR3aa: CAISESMEYGYTF
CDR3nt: TGTGCCATCAGTGAGTCGATGGAATATGGCTACACCTTC

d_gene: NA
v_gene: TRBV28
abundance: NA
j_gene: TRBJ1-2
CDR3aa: CASSLYLGVRYGYTF
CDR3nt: TGTGCCAGCAGTTTATATCTGGGAGTTCGATATGGCTACACCTTC

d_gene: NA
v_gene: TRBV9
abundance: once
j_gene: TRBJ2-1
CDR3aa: CASSGGTQLNNEQFF
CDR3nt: TGTGCCAGCAGCGGAGGGACGCAATTAAACAATGAGCAGTTCTTC

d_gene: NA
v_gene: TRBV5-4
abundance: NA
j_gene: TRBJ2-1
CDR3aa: CASRLTETYNEQFF
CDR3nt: TGTGCCAGCAGACTGACAGAGACCTACAATGAGCAGTTCTTC

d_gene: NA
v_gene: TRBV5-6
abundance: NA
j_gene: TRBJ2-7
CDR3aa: CASSPVGRSGQYF
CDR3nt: TGTGCCAGCAGCCCGGTGGGTCGCTCGGGGCAGTACTTC

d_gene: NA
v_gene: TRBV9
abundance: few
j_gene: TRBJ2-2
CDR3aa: CASSVDSWNTGELFF
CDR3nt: TGTGCCAGCAGCGTGGACAGCTGGAACACCGGGGAGCTGTTTTTT

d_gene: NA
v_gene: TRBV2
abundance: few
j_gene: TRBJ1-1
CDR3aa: CASSDVDTNTEAFF
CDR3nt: TGTGCCAGCAGTGATGTGGACACGAACACTGAAGCTTTCTTT

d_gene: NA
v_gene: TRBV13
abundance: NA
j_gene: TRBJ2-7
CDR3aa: CASSLAGDEQYF
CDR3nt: TGTGCCAGCAGCTTAGCAGGGGACGAGCAGTACTTC

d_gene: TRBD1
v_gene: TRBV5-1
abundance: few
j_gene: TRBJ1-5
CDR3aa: CASSLAFRGGLSARDQPQHF
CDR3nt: TGCGCCAGCAGCTTGGCTTTTAGAGGGGGCCTATCAGCCAGGGATCAGCCCCAGCATTTT

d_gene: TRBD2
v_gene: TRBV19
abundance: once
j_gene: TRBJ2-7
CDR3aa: CASSIASGYYEQYF
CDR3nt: TGTGCCAGTAGTATAGCTAGCGGATACTACGAGCAGTACTTC

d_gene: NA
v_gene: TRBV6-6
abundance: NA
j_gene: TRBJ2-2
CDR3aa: CASSDGNTGELFF
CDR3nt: TGTGCCAGCAGTGACGGGAACACCGGGGAGCTGTTTTTT

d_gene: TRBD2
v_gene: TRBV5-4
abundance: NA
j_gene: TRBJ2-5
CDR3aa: CASSPPSAGGETQYF
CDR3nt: TGTGCCAGCAGCCCGCCTTCAGCGGGGGGAGAGACCCAGTACTTC

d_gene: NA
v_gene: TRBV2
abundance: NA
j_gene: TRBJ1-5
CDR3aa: CASSETESNQPQHF
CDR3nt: TGTGCCAGCAGTGAGACGGAGAGCAATCAGCCCCAGCATTTT

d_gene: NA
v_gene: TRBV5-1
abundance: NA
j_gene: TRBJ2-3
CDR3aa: CASKVAGGTDTQYF
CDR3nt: TGCGCCAGCAAGGTAGCAGGGGGCACAGATACGCAGTATTTT

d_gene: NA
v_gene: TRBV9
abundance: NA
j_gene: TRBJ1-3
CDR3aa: CASSPNGFVENTIYF
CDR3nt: TGTGCCAGCAGCCCCAACGGGTTTGTCGAAAACACCATATATTTT

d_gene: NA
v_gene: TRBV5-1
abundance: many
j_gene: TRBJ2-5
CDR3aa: CASSPTEVETQYF
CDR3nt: TGCGCCAGCAGCCCTACGGAGGTGGAGACCCAGTACTTC

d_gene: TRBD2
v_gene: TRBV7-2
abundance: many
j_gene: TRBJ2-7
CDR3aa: CASSSGLAGRVSYEQYF
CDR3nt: TGTGCCAGCAGCAGCGGACTAGCGGGAAGGGTCTCCTACGAGCAGTACTTC

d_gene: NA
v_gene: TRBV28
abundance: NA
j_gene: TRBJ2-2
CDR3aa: CATLRTANTGELFF
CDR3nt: TGTGCCACCCTTCGTACCGCGAACACCGGGGAGCTGTTTTTT

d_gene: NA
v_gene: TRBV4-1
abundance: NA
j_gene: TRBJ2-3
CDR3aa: CASSPILVSDTQYF
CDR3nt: TGCGCCAGCAGCCCCATTCTAGTGTCAGATACGCAGTATTTT

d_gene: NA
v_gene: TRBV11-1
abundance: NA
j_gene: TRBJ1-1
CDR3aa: CASSLRRQSTEAFF
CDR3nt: TGTGCCAGCAGCTTAAGGCGCCAATCCACTGAAGCTTTCTTT

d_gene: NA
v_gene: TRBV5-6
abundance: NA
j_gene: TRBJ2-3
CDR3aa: CASSQLGPTDTQYF
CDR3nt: TGTGCCAGCAGCCAGCTAGGCCCCACAGATACGCAGTATTTT

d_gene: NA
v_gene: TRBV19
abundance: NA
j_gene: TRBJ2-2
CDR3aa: CASMFGAFLNTGELFF
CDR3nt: TGTGCCAGTATGTTTGGGGCCTTCTTGAACACCGGGGAGCTGTTTTTT

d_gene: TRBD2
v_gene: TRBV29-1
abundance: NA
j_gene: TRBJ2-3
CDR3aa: CSARTSGDTQYF
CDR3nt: TGCAGCGCGAGGACTAGCGGGGATACGCAGTATTTT

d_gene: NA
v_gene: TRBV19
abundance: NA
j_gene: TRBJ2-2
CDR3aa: CASRIWSFRGTGELFF
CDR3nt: TGTGCCAGTAGAATATGGTCCTTCCGGGGCACCGGGGAGCTGTTTTTT

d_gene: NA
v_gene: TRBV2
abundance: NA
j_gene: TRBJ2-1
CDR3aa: CASSPVPRNPYNEQFF
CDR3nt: TGTGCCAGCAGCCCCGTTCCCCGTAACCCCTACAATGAGCAGTTCTTC

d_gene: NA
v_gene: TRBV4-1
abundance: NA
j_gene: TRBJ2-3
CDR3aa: CASSQAGQPDTQYF
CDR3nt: TGCGCCAGCAGCCAAGCGGGCCAGCCAGATACGCAGTATTTT

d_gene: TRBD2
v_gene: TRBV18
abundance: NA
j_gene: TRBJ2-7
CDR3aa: CASSTGLLSYEQYF
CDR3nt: TGTGCCAGCTCAACGGGACTACTCTCCTACGAGCAGTACTTC

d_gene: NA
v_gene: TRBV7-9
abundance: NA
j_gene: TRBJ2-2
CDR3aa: CASSLGRATRAGELFF
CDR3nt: TGTGCCAGCAGCTTAGGGCGGGCGACTCGAGCCGGGGAGCTGTTTTTT

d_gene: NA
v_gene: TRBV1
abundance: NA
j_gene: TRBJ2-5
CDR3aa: CTSIAVPGLRGDKYF
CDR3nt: TGCACCAGCATCGCCGTCCCGGGACTCCGCGGAGACAAGTACTTC

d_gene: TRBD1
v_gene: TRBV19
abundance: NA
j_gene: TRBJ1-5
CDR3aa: CASSIPSGGSNQPQHF
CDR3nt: TGTGCCAGTAGTATCCCCTCAGGGGGGAGCAATCAGCCCCAGCATTTT